Listed here are 22 T cell receptor beta chains from one sample, sequenced in a study of CD8 T cells in Susac syndrome. After extraction with the RNeasy kit, roughly 0.5 to 1 ug of the RNA was reverse transcribed using random hexamers. Via MiXCR, TCRdb re-called the immunoSEQ multiplex PCR reads, giving one row per CDR3 protein. The sample shows about 300,000 distinct CDR3 sequences, 75% to 85% of them seen only once. Sequenced: CD8+ T cells from PBMCs. The receptors originated from a human donor with multiple sclerosis.

V usage is TRBV7-9 and J usage is TRBJ2-5; the match to TRBD2 covers 13 bases. Losses at the gene ends were 1 base for V and 4 bases for J; bases not matched to a gene: 12. The CDR3 has 19 residues. The germline V gene encodes CDR1 SEHNR and CDR2 FQNEAQ (reference sequence). The CDR3 DNA is TGTGCCAGCAGCTTAGGACTCACGGGACTAGCGGGAATCGGAGAGACCCAGTACTTC. This encodes CASSLGLTGLAGIGETQYF.

The chain couples TRBV9 to TRBJ2-7, with 7 bases aligning to TRBD2. CDR3 size: 14 residues. V dropped 3 bases and J dropped 2; count of bases not matched to a gene: 5. From germline, CDR1 is SGDLS and CDR2 YYNGEE. The CDR3 here is CASSAGLGAYEQYF. DNA for the CDR3: TGTGCCAGCAGCGCCGGACTAGGCGCCTACGAGCAGTACTTC.

This chain uses TRBV4-3 with TRBJ2-7, with 9 bases identical to TRBD1. V was pared by 0 bases and J by 5 bases, with 8 bases of the junction left unmatched. CDR1 is LGHNA and CDR2 is YSLEER in the germline V gene. The CDR3 has 16 amino acids. The CDR3: CASSQDKGTGLHEQYF. The CDR3 region has the DNA TGCGCCAGCAGCCAAGATAAAGGGACAGGGCTCCACGAGCAGTACTTC.

Turning to this clonotype: One end of the junction varies from germline; a read error may be responsible. CDR3: CASSWVVASSGNTIYF. DNA of the CDR3: TGTGCCAGCAGTTGGGTTGTGGCCAGCTCTGGAAATACCATATATTTT. V usage is TRBV12-3 or TRBV12-4 and J usage is TRBJ1-3, with no clear D. This CDR3 spans 16 amino acids.

The chain employs TRBV5-1 and TRBJ2-5; TRBD2 agrees at 10 bases. The CDR3 has 17 amino acids. V was clipped by 3 bases and J by 4 bases; unmatched bases: 12. Germline assignment: CDR1 SGHRS and CDR2 YFSETQ. This CDR3 reads CASSSLHIAGGGETQYF. Written as DNA, the CDR3 is TGCGCCAGCAGCTCGCTACACATAGCGGGAGGTGGAGAGACCCAGTACTTC.

This chain joins TRBV3-1 and TRBJ2-5; D unresolved. This CDR3 comprises 15 residues. Trimming removed 3 bases from V and 5 bases from J, with 16 bases in between. The germline CDR1 and CDR2 sequences are LGHDT and YNNKEL (reference sequence). CDR3 protein: CASSHGRWIVETQYF. The CDR3, as DNA: TGTGCCAGCAGCCATGGGCGGTGGATTGTGGAGACCCAGTACTTC.

The chain is built from TRBV20-1 and TRBJ2-3; a weak D match, TRBD2 (5 bases). V was cut by 1 base and J by 4 bases, with 12 bases left in between. The germline V gene encodes CDR1 DFQATT and CDR2 SNEGSKA (reference sequence). CDR3 size: 14 residues. The DNA of the CDR3 is TGCAGTGCTAGAGTCGAAGGAGGAGCAGATACGCAGTATTTT. Encoded protein: CSARVEGGADTQYF.

The chain links TRBV29-1 to TRBJ2-3, with D perhaps matching TRBD1 (5 bases). Between the trimmed V and J ends, which lost 3 bases and 0 bases, there was a span of 13 bases. From germline, CDR1 is SQVTM and CDR2 ANQGSEA. The CDR3 runs to 15 residues. CDR3 sequence reads: CSVDAGQRSTDTQYF. The CDR3 coding sequence is TGCAGCGTTGACGCAGGGCAACGCAGCACAGATACGCAGTATTTT.

The CDR3 loop reads CASGRKNTEAFF. The CDR3 coding sequence is TGTGCCAGCGGGAGAAAGAACACTGAAGCTTTCTTT. V usage is TRBV7-4 and J usage is TRBJ1-1; D is ambiguous. Germline V gives CDR1 SGHVT, CDR2 SQSDAQ. V was trimmed by 8 bases and J by 1 base, leaving 8 bases between them. This CDR3 is 12 amino acids long.

The chain employs TRBV6-5 and TRBJ2-2; D perhaps matches TRBD1 (6 bases). The CDR3 runs 16 residues. Looked up from germline, CDR1 is MNHEY and CDR2 is SVGAGI. Trimming left V 2 bases short and J 6 bases short, with 16 bases between. The CDR3 region has the DNA TGTGCCAGCAGTTACGGGGGCAAGGACCCATCCGGGGAGCTGTTTTTT. Translation gives CASSYGGKDPSGELFF.

V gene TRBV27 combines with J gene TRBJ1-5; TRBD1 might be the D (6 bases). Trimming took 2 bases from V and 1 from J, leaving 9 bases between them. In germline, CDR1 is MNHEY, CDR2 SMNVEV (reference sequence). This CDR3 has 15 residues. The CDR3 DNA is TGTGCCAGCAGTTTAGTACAGGGAAGCAATCAGCCCCAGCATTTT. Its protein product is CASSLVQGSNQPQHF.

The chain recombines TRBV4-3 with TRBJ2-7; weak D call: TRBD1 (6 bases). The germline V gene encodes CDR1 LGHNA and CDR2 YSLEER. V lost 4 bases and J 6 bases, leaving 16 bases between the germline ends. This CDR3 has 14 amino acids. CDR3 nucleotide sequence: TGCGCCAGCAGCCCAGAGGGGGAGAATGGCGAGCAGTACTTC. Residues: CASSPEGENGEQYF.

This clonotype has a single count. The V gene is TRBV12-3 or TRBV12-4, the J gene TRBJ1-1; D ambiguous. V lost 4 bases and J 11 bases, leaving 14 bases between the germline ends. This CDR3 comprises 12 residues. The CDR3 sequence is CASSWSASSAFF. CDR3 in DNA: TGTGCCAGCAGTTGGTCCGCCTCGTCTGCTTTCTTT.

This clonotype was counted only a few times. The chain combines TRBV27 with TRBJ2-1; 10 nucleotides match TRBD2. Trimming removed 6 bases from V and 4 bases from J; junction bases left unmatched: 3. Germline CDR1 MNHEY, CDR2 SMNVEV (reference sequence). The CDR3 length is 14 residues. The CDR3 nucleotides are TGTGCCAGCAGGGGGACTAGCGCTTACAATGAGCAGTTCTTC. Its translation: CASRGTSAYNEQFF.

The chain recombines TRBV6-2 or TRBV6-3 with TRBJ1-1; D is unresolved. The V gene's germline CDR1 is MNHEY and CDR2 SVGEGT. Trimming removed 3 bases at V and 0 bases at J, with 8 bases between. The CDR3 has 14 residues. Here the CDR3 DNA reads TGTGCCAGCAGTTATGGGGTCGTGAACACTGAAGCTTTCTTT. This translates into CASSYGVVNTEAFF.

This clonotype was seen a few times. The J gene is TRBJ2-3, the V gene TRBV12-3 or TRBV12-4, with 8 bases that match TRBD1. V shed 4 bases, J shed 4 bases, and the junction held 7 bases outside the gene matches. CDR3 length: 15 residues. CDR3 amino acids: CASSSILDRADTQYF. The CDR3 coding sequence is TGTGCCAGCAGTTCAATCCTGGACAGGGCAGATACGCAGTATTTT.

The rearrangement joins TRBV12-3 or TRBV12-4 to TRBJ2-6; the D gene could be TRBD1 or TRBD2 (5 bases each). V was pared by 2 bases and J by 2 bases, with 22 bases between. The CDR3 totals 20 residues. This CDR3 is CASSLFRWGGRDAGANVLTF. CDR3 bases: TGTGCCAGCAGTTTATTCCGGTGGGGTGGCAGGGACGCTGGGGCCAACGTCCTGACTTTC.

V and J are TRBV25-1 and TRBJ1-4; possible D gene TRBD1, 5 bases. The V end was cut by 2 bases, the J end by 7 bases, with 14 bases between. The CDR3 is 15 residues long. The germline V gene has CDR1 MGHDK and CDR2 SYGVNS. CDR3 sequence (DNA): TGTGCCAGCAGTGAAGGGGTATCTGGGGCTGAAAAACTGTTTTTT. Translation: CASSEGVSGAEKLFF. The full variable domain, its missing parts supplied by reference TRBV25-1 and TRBJ1-4, is EADIYQTPRYLVIGTGKKITLECSQTMGHDKMYWYQQDPGMELHLIHYSYGVNSTEKGDLSSESTVSRIRTEHFPLTLESARPSHTSQYLCASSEGVSGAEKLFFGSGTQLSVL.

The chain recombines TRBV27 with TRBJ2-2, with D tentatively TRBD1 or TRBD2 (5 bases each). Per germline, CDR1 MNHEY and CDR2 SMNVEV (reference sequence). CDR3 length equals 13 residues. The V end lost 3 bases, the J end lost 8 bases, and 10 bases lay between the germline ends. The CDR3 coding sequence is TGTGCCAGCAGTTTGAGGGGCCCGGGGGAGCTGTTTTTT. Translation: CASSLRGPGELFF.

This chain connects TRBV25-1 to TRBJ2-1; D possibly matches TRBD1 or TRBD2 (5 bases each). Germline V gives CDR1 MGHDK, CDR2 SYGVNS. The V and J ends lost 2 bases and 4 bases respectively, with 12 bases between them. The CDR3 length is 15 residues. CDR3 sequence (DNA): TGTGCCAGCAGTGAACGCGTCGAGGGGTACAATGAGCAGTTCTTC. Translation: CASSERVEGYNEQFF.

This clonotype was found a few times. The V call is TRBV4-3, the J call TRBJ1-1, with 8 bases lining up with TRBD1. V lost 5 bases, J lost 5 bases, and 7 bases stayed unmatched. Looked up from germline, CDR1 is LGHNA and CDR2 is YSLEER. The CDR3 sequence is 14 residues long. CDR3: CASSSQGDLTEAFF. In DNA form, the CDR3 reads TGCGCCAGCAGCTCACAGGGGGACTTGACTGAAGCTTTCTTT.

The chain employs TRBV2 and TRBJ2-4; TRBD2 aligns across 10 bases. Germline V gives CDR1 SNHLY, CDR2 FYNNEI. The V gene end was trimmed by 4 bases and the J gene end by 0 bases; junction bases not matched to a gene: 6. This CDR3 is 17 amino acids long. CDR3 in DNA: TGTGCCAGCAGTGGAGCGGGAGGGGTTCTAGCCAAAAACATTCAGTACTTC. The encoded protein is CASSGAGGVLAKNIQYF.